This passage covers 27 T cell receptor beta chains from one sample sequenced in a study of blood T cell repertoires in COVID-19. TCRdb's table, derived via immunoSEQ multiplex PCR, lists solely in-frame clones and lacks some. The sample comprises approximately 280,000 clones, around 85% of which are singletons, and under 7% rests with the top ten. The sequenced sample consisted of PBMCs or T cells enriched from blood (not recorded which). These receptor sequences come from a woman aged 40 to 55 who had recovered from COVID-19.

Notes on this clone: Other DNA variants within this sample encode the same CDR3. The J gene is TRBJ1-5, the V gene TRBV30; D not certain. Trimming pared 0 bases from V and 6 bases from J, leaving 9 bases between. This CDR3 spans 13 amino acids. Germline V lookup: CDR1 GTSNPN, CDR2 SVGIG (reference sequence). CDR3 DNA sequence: TGTGCCTGGAGTGTACTCGGTGGTCAGCCCCAGCATTTT. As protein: CAWSVLGGQPQHF.

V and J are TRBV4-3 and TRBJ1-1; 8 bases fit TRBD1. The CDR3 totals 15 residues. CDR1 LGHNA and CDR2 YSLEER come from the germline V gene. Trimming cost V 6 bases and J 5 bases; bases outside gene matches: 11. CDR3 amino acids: CASSQQSTGGTEAFF. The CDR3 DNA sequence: TGCGCCAGCAGTCAACAAAGTACAGGGGGGACTGAAGCTTTCTTT.

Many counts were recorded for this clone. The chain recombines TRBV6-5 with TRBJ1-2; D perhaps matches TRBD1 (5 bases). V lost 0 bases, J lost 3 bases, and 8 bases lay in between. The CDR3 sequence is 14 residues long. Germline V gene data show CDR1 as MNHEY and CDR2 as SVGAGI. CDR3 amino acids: CASSYSKGDYGYTF. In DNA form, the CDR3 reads TGTGCCAGCAGTTACTCTAAAGGGGACTATGGCTACACCTTC.

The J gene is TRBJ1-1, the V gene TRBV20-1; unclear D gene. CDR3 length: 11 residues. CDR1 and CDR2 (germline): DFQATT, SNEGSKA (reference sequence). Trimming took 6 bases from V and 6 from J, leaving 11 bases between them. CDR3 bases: TGCAGTGCCGCCCTGGGCCCTGAAGCTTTCTTT. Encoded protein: CSAALGPEAFF.

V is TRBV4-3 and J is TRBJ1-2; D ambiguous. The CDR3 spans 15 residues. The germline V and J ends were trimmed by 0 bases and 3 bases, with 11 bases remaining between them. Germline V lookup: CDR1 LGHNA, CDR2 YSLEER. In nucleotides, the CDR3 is TGCGCCAGCAGCCAAGAAGGAGGACTGGACTATGGCTACACCTTC. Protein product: CASSQEGGLDYGYTF.

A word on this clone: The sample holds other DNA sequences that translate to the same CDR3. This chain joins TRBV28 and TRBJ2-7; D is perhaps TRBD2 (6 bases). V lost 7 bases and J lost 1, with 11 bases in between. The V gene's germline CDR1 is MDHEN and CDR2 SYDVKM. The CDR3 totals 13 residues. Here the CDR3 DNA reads TGTGCCAGCATGCGGGGCGGGTCCTACGAGCAGTACTTC. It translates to CASMRGGSYEQYF.

CDR3 in DNA: TGTGCCAGTAGTCAGGGGTTCGGTCATCAGCCCCAGCATTTT. Translating it yields CASSQGFGHQPQHF. The chain recombines TRBV19 with TRBJ1-5; a weak D match, TRBD1 (6 bases). The CDR3 is made up of 14 amino acids. Trimming removed 5 bases at V and 5 bases at J, with 13 bases between. Germline CDR1 and CDR2: LNHDA and SQIVND (reference sequence).

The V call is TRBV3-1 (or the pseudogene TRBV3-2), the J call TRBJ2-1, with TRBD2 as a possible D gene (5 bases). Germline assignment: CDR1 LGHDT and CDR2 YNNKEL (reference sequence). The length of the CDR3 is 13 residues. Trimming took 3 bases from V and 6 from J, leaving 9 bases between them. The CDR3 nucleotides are TGTGCCAGCAGCCAGGTTGAGGGCAATGAGCAGTTCTTC. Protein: CASSQVEGNEQFF.

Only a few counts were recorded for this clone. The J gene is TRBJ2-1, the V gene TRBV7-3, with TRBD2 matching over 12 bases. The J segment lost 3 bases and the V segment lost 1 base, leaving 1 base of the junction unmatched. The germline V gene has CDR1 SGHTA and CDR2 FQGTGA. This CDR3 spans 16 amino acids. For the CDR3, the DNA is TGTGCCAGCAGCTTAAGGACTAGCGGGGACTACAATGAGCAGTTCTTC. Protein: CASSLRTSGDYNEQFF.

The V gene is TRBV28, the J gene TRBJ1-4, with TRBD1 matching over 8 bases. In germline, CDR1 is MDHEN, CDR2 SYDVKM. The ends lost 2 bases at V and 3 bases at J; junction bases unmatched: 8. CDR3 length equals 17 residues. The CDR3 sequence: CASSLPGQGGSNEKLFF. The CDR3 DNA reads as TGTGCCAGCAGTTTACCCGGACAGGGAGGTTCTAATGAAAAACTGTTTTTT.

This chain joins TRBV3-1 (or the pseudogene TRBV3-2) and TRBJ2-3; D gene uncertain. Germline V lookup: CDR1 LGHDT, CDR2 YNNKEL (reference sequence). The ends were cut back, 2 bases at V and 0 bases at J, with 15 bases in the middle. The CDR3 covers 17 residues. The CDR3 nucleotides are TGTGCCAGCAGCCAATTCGGTAAACCAAGAAGCACAGATACGCAGTATTTT. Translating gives CASSQFGKPRSTDTQYF.

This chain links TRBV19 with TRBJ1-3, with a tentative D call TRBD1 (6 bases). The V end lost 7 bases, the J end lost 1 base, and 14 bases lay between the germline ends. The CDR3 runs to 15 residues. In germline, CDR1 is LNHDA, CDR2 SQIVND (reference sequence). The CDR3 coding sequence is TGTGCCAGTAAACAGGGCCTAGGGTCTGGAAACACCATATATTTT. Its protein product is CASKQGLGSGNTIYF.

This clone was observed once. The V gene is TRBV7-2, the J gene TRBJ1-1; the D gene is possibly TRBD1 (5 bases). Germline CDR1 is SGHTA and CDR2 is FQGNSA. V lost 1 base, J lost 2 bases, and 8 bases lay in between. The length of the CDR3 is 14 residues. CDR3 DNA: TGTGCCAGCAGCTTAGGACGGACAAACACTGAAGCTTTCTTT. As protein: CASSLGRTNTEAFF.

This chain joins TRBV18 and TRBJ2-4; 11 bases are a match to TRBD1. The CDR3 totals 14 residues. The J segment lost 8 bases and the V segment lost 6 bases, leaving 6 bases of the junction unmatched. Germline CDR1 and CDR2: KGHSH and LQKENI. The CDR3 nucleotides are TGTGCCAGCTCGACCGGGACAGGGGGTGACATTCAGTACTTC. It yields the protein CASSTGTGGDIQYF.

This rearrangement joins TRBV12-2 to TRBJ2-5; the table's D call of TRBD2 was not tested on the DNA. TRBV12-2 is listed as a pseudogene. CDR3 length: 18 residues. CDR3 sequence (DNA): TGTGCAAGTCGCTTAGTTTTTGCCGAGCGGGAGGGCCGGGAGACCCAGTACTTC. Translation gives CASRLVFAEREGRETQYF.

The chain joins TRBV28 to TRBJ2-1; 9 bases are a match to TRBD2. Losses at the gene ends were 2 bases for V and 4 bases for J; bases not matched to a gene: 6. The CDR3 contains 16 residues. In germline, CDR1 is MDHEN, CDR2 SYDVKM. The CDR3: CASSLRGLAEYNEQFF. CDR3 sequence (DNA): TGTGCCAGCAGTTTAAGGGGACTAGCAGAATACAATGAGCAGTTCTTC.

This CDR3 is CASSHGATNEKLFF. The CDR3 region has the DNA TGTGCCAGCAGTCACGGTGCAACTAATGAAAAACTGTTTTTT. The chain links TRBV28 to TRBJ1-4, with D hard to call. Trimming cost V 5 bases and J 0 bases, with 7 bases left between them. Germline V lookup: CDR1 MDHEN, CDR2 SYDVKM. The CDR3 is made up of 14 amino acids.

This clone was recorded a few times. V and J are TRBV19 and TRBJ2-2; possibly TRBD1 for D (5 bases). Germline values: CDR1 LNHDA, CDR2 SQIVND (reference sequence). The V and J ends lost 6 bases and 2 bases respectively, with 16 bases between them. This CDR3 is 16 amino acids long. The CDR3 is CASSPRVNRNTGELFF. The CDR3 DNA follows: TGTGCCAGTAGCCCCAGGGTGAACAGAAACACCGGGGAGCTGTTTTTT.

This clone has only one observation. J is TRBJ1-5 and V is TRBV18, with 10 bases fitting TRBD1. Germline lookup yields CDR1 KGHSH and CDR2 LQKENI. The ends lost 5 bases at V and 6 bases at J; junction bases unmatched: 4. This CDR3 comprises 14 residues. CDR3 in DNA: TGTGCCAGCTCAGAGACAGGGGGCGGTCAGCCCCAGCATTTT. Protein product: CASSETGGGQPQHF.

The CDR3 sequence: CASSVVQTDTQYF. The CDR3 region has the DNA TGTGCCAGCAGCGTAGTGCAGACAGATACGCAGTATTTT. The chain has TRBV9 and TRBJ2-3, with D unclear. Germline CDR1 SGDLS, CDR2 YYNGEE. The CDR3 covers 13 residues. Between the trimmed V and J ends, which lost 0 bases and 3 bases, there was a span of 5 bases. Full variable domain (rest looked up from reference TRBV9 and TRBJ2-3): DSGVTQTPKHLITATGQRVTLRCSPRSGDLSVYWYQQSLDQGLQFLIQYYNGEERAKGNILERFSAQQFPDLHSELNLSSLELGDSALYFCASSVVQTDTQYFGPGTRLTVL.

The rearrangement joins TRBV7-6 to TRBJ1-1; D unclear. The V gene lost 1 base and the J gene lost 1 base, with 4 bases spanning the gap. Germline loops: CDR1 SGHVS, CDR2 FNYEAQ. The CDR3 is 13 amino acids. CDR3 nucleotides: TGTGCCAGCAGCTTAGGGCAGAACACTGAAGCTTTCTTT. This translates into CASSLGQNTEAFF.

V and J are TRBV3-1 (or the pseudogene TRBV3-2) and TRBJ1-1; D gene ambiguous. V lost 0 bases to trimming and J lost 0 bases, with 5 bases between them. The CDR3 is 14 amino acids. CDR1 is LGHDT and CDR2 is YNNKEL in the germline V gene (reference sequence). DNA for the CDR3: TGTGCCAGCAGCCAAGAAGAGGTGAACACTGAAGCTTTCTTT. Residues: CASSQEEVNTEAFF.

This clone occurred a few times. This CDR3 is CASSASPPIAGSSYEQYF. The CDR3 DNA reads TGTGCCAGCAGCGCATCACCCCCCATAGCGGGTAGCTCCTACGAGCAGTACTTC. This chain joins TRBV7-2 and TRBJ2-7; TRBD2 matches at 7 bases. The CDR3 totals 18 residues. Germline V gene lookup returns CDR1 SGHTA and CDR2 FQGNSA. V shed 5 bases and J 0 bases; nucleotides not matched to a gene: 16.

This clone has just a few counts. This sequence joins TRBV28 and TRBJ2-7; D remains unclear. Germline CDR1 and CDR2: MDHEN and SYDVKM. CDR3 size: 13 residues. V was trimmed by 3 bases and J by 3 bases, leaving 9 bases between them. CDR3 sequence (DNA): TGTGCCAGCAGTTTGGGCACTTTCTACGAGCAGTACTTC. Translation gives CASSLGTFYEQYF.

The CDR3 DNA reads TGTGCCAGCAGCTTAGGGCCCGACAGGACGGGAGATACGCAGTATTTT. Protein: CASSLGPDRTGDTQYF. The V gene is TRBV11-3, the J gene TRBJ2-3; perhaps TRBD1 as D (6 bases). The germline V gene has CDR1 SGHNT and CDR2 YENEEA. Between the trimmed V and J ends, which lost 1 base and 5 bases, there was a span of 16 bases. The CDR3 is 16 residues long.

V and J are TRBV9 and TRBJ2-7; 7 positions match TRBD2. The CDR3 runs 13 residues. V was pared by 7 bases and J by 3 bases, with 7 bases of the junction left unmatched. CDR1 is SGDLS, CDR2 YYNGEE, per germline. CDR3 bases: TGTGCCAGCGGTTGGGAGGGATTCTACGAGCAGTACTTC. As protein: CASGWEGFYEQYF.

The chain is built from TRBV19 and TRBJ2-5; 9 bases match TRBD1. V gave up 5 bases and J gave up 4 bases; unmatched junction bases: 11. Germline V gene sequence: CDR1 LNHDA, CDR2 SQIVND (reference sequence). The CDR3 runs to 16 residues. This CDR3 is CASSPLDRGALETQYF. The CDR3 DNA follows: TGTGCCAGTAGTCCCTTGGACAGGGGCGCCCTAGAGACCCAGTACTTC.